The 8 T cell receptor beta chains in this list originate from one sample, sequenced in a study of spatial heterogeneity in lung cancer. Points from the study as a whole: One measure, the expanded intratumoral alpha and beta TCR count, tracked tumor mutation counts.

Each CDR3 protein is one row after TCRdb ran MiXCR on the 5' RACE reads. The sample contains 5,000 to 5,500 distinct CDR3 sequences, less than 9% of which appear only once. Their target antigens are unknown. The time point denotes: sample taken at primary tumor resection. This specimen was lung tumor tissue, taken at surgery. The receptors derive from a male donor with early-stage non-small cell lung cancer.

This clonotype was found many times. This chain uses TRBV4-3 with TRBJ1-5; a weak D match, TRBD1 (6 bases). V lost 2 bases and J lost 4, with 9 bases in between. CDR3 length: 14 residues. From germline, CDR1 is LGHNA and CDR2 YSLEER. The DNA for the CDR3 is TGCGCCAGCAGCCAACGAACAGGGAATCAGCCCCAGCATTTT. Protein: CASSQRTGNQPQHF.

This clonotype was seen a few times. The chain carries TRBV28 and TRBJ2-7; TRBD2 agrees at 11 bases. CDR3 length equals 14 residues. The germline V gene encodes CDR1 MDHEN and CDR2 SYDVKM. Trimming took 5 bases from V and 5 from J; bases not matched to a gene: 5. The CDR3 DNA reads TGTGCCAGCAGTATAGCGGGAGGGCCCCACGAGCAGTACTTC. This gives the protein CASSIAGGPHEQYF. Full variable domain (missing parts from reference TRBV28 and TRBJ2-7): DVKVTQSSRYLVKRTGEKVFLECVQDMDHENMFWYRQDPGLGLRLIYFSYDVKMKEKGDIPEGYSVSREKKERFSLILESASTNQTSMYLCASSIAGGPHEQYFGPGTRLTVT.

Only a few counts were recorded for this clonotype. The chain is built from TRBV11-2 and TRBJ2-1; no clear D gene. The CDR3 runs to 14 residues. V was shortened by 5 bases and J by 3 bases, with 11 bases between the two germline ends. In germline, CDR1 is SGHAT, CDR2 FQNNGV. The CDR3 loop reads CASSLGSLYNEQFF. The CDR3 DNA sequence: TGTGCCAGCAGCCTAGGTTCGCTCTACAATGAGCAGTTCTTC.

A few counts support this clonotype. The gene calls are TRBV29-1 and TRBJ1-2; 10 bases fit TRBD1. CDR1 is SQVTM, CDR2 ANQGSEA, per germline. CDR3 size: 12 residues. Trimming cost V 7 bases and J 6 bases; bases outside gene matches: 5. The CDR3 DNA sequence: TGCAGCGCTCTGACAGGGGGCAATGGCTACACCTTC. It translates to CSALTGGNGYTF.

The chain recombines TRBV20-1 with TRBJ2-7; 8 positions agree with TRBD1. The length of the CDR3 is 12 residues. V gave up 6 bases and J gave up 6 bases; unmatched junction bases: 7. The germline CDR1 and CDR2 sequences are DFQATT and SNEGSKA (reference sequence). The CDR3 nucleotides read TGCAGTGCCTACGGGACAGGCAGCGAGCAGTACTTC. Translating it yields CSAYGTGSEQYF.

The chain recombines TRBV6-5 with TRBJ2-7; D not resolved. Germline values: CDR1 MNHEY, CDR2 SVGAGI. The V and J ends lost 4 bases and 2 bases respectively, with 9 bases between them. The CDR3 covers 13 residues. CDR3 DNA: TGTGCCAGCAGTTCTCAGTATCCCTACGAGCAGTACTTC. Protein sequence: CASSSQYPYEQYF.

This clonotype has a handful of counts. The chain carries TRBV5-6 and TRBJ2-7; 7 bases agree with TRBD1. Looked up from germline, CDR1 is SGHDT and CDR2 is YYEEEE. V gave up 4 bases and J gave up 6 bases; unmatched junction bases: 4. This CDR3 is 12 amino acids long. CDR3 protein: CASSLDRAEQYF. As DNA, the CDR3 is TGTGCCAGCAGCCTCGACAGGGCCGAGCAGTACTTC.

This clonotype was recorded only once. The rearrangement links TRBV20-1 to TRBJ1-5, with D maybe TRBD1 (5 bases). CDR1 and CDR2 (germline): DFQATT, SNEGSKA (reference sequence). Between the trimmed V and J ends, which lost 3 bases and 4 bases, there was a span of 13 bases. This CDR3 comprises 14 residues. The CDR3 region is CSASPDKENQPQHF. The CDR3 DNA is TGCAGTGCTAGCCCGGACAAGGAGAATCAGCCCCAGCATTTT.